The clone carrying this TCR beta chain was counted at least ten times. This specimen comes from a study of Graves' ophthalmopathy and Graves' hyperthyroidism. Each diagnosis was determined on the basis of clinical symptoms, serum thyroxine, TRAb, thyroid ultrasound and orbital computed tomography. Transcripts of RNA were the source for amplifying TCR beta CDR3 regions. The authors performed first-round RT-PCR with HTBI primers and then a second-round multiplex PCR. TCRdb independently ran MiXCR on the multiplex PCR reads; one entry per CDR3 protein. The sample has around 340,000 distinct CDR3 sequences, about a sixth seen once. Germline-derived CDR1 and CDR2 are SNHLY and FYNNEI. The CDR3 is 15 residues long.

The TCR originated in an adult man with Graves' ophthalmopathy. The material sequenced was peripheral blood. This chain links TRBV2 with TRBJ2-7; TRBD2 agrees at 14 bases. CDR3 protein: CAPSETSGRVSEQYF. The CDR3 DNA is TGTGCTCCCAGTGAGACTAGCGGGAGGGTTAGCGAGCAGTACTTC. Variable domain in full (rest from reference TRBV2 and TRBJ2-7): EPEVTQTPSHQVTQMGQEVILRCVPISNHLYFYWYRQILGQKVEFLVSFYNNEISEKSEIFDDQFSVERPDGSNFTLKIRSTKLEDSAMYFCAPSETSGRVSEQYFGPGTRLTVT.